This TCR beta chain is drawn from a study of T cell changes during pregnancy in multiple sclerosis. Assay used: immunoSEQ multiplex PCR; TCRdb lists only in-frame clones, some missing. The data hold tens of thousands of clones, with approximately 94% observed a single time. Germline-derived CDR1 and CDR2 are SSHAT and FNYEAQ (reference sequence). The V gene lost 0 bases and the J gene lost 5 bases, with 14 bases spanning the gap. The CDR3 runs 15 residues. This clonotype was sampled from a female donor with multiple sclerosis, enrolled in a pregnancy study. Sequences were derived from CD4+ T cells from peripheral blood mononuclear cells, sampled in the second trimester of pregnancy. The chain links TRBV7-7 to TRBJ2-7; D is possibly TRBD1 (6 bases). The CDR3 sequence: CASSLAQGLEHEQYF. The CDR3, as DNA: TGTGCCAGCAGCTTAGCGCAGGGGTTAGAGCACGAGCAGTACTTC.